This T cell receptor (beta chain) was recorded in a study of blood T cell repertoires in COVID-19. Across the whole study: Acute and convalescent COVID-19 specimens originated in the United States, Italy and Spain. Sample material is recorded as cDNA or gDNA derived from T cells, B-cell-depleted T cells, or PBMCs.

The V gene end was trimmed by 7 bases and the J gene end by 3 bases; junction bases not matched to a gene: 1. The CDR3 length is 12 residues. CDR1 and CDR2 from the germline V gene are SGHDT and YYEEEE. Authors' methods: Amplification from reference gene primers served as the basis for estimated nucleated cell counts. The protocol was immunoSEQ multiplex PCR, while the TCRdb copy is restricted to in-frame clones and leaves out a portion. The V and J calls and clone size are taken from that table; D and trimming were inferred from the DNA. The data contain 140,000 or so clones, over 70% of them singletons.

Sequencing input: peripheral blood. The sequence derives from a woman aged 55-69 years with acute or convalescent COVID-19. The chain is built from TRBV5-6 and TRBJ1-1; TRBD1 matches 9 bases. CDR3 region: CASDRGDTEAFF. The CDR3 nucleotides read TGTGCCAGCGACAGGGGGGACACTGAAGCTTTCTTT.